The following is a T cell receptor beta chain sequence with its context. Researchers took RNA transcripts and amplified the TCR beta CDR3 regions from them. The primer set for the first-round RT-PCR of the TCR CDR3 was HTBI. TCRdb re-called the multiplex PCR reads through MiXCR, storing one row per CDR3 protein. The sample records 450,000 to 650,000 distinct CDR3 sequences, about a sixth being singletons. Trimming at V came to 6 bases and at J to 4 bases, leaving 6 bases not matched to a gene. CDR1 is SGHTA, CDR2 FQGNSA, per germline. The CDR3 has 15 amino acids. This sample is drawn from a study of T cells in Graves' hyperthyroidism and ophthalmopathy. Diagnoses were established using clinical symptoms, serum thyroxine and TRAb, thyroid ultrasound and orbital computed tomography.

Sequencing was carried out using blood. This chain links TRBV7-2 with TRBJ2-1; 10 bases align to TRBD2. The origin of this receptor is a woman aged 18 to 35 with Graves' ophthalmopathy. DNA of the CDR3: TGTGCCAGCAGACTAGCGGGACTTGTGTACAATGAGCAGTTCTTC. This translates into CASRLAGLVYNEQFF.